Shown below are 3 T cell receptor beta chains from a single sample sequenced in a study of blood T cell repertoires in COVID-19. Sequenced by immunoSEQ multiplex PCR; TCRdb stores in-frame clones only, minus some. The sample records roughly 250,000 clones, 70% to 90% being singletons. Sequenced input: peripheral blood. Receptors were obtained from a middle-aged woman who had recovered from COVID-19.

This CDR3 is CASSYFSGRYNEQFF. The CDR3 DNA sequence: TGTGCCAGCAGTTACTTTAGCGGGAGGTACAATGAGCAGTTCTTC. The J gene is TRBJ2-1, the V gene TRBV6-2 or TRBV6-3, with TRBD2 matching 10 bases. This CDR3 is 15 amino acids long. Germline CDR1 is MNHEY and CDR2 is SVGEGT. The trim removed 1 base at V and 4 bases at J, leaving 1 base unmatched.

This chain connects TRBV9 to TRBJ2-1, with D tentatively TRBD1 (5 bases). V was trimmed by 4 bases and J by 6 bases, leaving 17 bases between them. From germline, CDR1 is SGDLS and CDR2 YYNGEE. This CDR3 contains 15 residues. This chain's CDR3 is CASSPQVQRGNEQFF. CDR3 bases: TGTGCCAGCAGCCCACAAGTCCAAAGGGGCAATGAGCAGTTCTTC.

Written as DNA, the CDR3 is TGTGCCAGAACCCCCACAGGGGTCTATGGCTACACCTTC. It specifies CARTPTGVYGYTF. This chain uses TRBV27 with TRBJ1-2, with TRBD1 matching 7 bases. J gave up 4 bases and V 9 bases, and 8 bases lay outside the gene matches. This CDR3 region has 13 residues. The germline V gene has CDR1 MNHEY and CDR2 SMNVEV (reference sequence).